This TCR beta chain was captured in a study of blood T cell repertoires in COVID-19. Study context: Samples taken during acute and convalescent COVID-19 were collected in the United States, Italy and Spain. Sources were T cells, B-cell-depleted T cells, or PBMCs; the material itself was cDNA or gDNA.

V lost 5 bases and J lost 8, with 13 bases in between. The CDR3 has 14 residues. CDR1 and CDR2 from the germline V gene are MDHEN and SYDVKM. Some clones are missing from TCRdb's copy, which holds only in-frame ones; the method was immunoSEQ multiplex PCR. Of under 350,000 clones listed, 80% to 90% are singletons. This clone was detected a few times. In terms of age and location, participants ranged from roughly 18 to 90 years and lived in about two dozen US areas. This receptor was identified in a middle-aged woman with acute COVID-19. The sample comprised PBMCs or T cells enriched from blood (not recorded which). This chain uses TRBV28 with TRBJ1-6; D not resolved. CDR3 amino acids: CASSPTWYDSPLHF. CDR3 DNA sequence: TGTGCCAGCAGTCCAACATGGTACGATTCACCCCTCCACTTT. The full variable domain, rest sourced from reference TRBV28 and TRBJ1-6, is DVKVTQSSRYLVKRTGEKVFLECVQDMDHENMFWYRQDPGLGLRLIYFSYDVKMKEKGDIPEGYSVSREKKERFSLILESASTNQTSMYLCASSPTWYDSPLHFGNGTRLTVT.